This is a list of T cell receptor beta chains from one sample in a study of technical replicates of blood from a few donors. The protocol was immunoSEQ multiplex PCR, while the TCRdb copy is restricted to in-frame clones and leaves out a portion. This table holds roughly 79,000 clones, 93% found once. Specimen: T cells isolated from PBMCs. Source of these receptors: a human donor in good health. Both conserved end residues are part of each CDR3. The order of the fields is V gene, D gene, J gene, clone size, CDR3 protein, CDR3 DNA. The D gene is left open where the match is weak. The size field is filled for only some rows; it gives once, few, many or a size class.

TRBV9,TRBD2,TRBJ2-1,-,CASSVGGGGSYNEQFF,TGTGCCAGCAGCGTAGGGGGGGGAGGGTCCTACAATGAGCAGTTCTTC
TRBV28,-,TRBJ1-5,-,CASTLSHPSSNQPQHF,TGTGCCAGCACCCTTAGTCACCCTAGTAGCAATCAGCCCCAGCATTTT
TRBV15,TRBD2,TRBJ2-1,-,CATSRGGSASYNEQFF,TGTGCCACCAGCAGGGGCGGGAGTGCATCCTACAATGAGCAGTTCTTC
TRBV6-1,-,TRBJ2-6,-,CASSGGSSGANVLTF,TGTGCCAGCAGTGGAGGGAGCTCTGGGGCCAACGTCCTGACTTTC
TRBV2,TRBD2,TRBJ2-1,-,CASSDPLLKRGSSDEQFF,TGTGCCAGCAGTGATCCCCTACTGAAGCGCGGGAGTTCCGATGAGCAGTTCTTC
TRBV5-6,-,TRBJ2-7,-,CASSLKRYEQYF,TGTGCCAGCAGTTTGAAGCGGTACGAGCAGTACTTC
TRBV10-3,TRBD1,TRBJ2-5,-,CAISGRQGSGETQYF,TGTGCCATCAGTGGTCGACAGGGGAGCGGAGAGACCCAGTACTTC
TRBV9,-,TRBJ2-3,-,CASSVVEASPRDTQYF,TGTGCCAGCAGCGTAGTGGAGGCGTCTCCTAGAGATACGCAGTATTTT
TRBV6-5,TRBD1,TRBJ1-3,-,CASSYSGQGANTIYF,TGTGCCAGCAGTTACTCGGGACAGGGGGCCAACACCATATATTTT
TRBV6-5,TRBD1,TRBJ2-7,-,CASSYYGQGHEQYF,TGTGCCAGCAGTTACTATGGACAGGGCCACGAGCAGTACTTC
TRBV6-5,TRBD1,TRBJ1-5,-,CASSRQGTNQPQHF,TGTGCCAGCAGTCGACAGGGAACTAATCAGCCCCAGCATTTT
TRBV5-6,-,TRBJ1-3,-,CASSLDLGRGSGNTIYF,TGTGCCAGCAGCTTGGATCTAGGCAGGGGCTCTGGAAACACCATATATTTT
TRBV2,TRBD1,TRBJ1-2,-,CARQGVSYGYTF,TGTGCCAGACAGGGGGTCTCCTATGGCTACACCTTC
TRBV5-1,TRBD2,TRBJ2-7,-,CASSARRLAGDLYEQYF,TGCGCCAGCAGCGCAAGAAGACTAGCGGGAGATCTATACGAGCAGTACTTC
TRBV9,TRBD1,TRBJ2-2,-,CASSVGLDRTNTGELFF,TGTGCCAGCAGCGTAGGTCTGGACAGGACGAACACCGGGGAGCTGTTTTTT
TRBV6-6,TRBD1,TRBJ1-3,-,CASSYSGDRGDTIYF,TGTGCCAGCAGTTACTCAGGGGACAGGGGGGACACCATATATTTT
TRBV5-1,-,TRBJ1-1,-,CASSSQGRAFF,TGCGCCAGCAGTTCTCAGGGTAGAGCTTTCTTT
TRBV6-5,-,TRBJ1-1,-,CASSYSTANTEAFF,TGTGCCAGCAGTTACTCGACAGCGAACACTGAAGCTTTCTTT
TRBV2,TRBD2,TRBJ2-3,-,CASRLGTSSFSTDTQYF,TGTGCCAGCCGCCTGGGGACTAGCAGCTTCAGCACAGATACGCAGTATTTT
TRBV5-6,TRBD2,TRBJ2-1,-,CASSLVSGRVGEQFF,TGTGCCAGCAGCTTGGTTAGCGGGAGGGTCGGTGAGCAGTTCTTC
TRBV19,-,TRBJ2-1,-,CASIPGGGNSYNEQFF,TGTGCCAGTATCCCGGGGGGCGGAAACTCCTACAATGAGCAGTTCTTC
TRBV5-6,-,TRBJ2-5,-,CASSFTGNSETQYF,TGTGCCAGCAGCTTTACAGGGAATTCAGAGACCCAGTACTTC
TRBV14,TRBD2,TRBJ2-5,-,CASSQDLGGRHQETQYF,TGTGCCAGCAGCCAAGATTTGGGCGGGAGGCACCAAGAGACCCAGTACTTC
TRBV11-1,-,TRBJ2-1,-,CASSPKQVLPQFF,TGTGCCAGCAGCCCCAAGCAGGTACTCCCCCAGTTCTTC
TRBV10-3,TRBD1,TRBJ1-1,-,CAISLSWTGGKAFF,TGTGCCATCAGTCTGTCTTGGACAGGGGGAAAAGCTTTCTTT
TRBV10-3,TRBD1,TRBJ2-2,-,CAISQGQPMNTGELFF,TGTGCCATCAGCCAGGGACAGCCCATGAACACCGGGGAGCTGTTTTTT
TRBV10-3,-,TRBJ1-2,-,CAISESGEDYGYTF,TGTGCCATCAGTGAGTCCGGGGAGGACTATGGCTACACCTTC
TRBV7-6,TRBD2,TRBJ2-7,-,CASSSQGTLAGAYEQYF,TGTGCCAGCAGCTCACAGGGAACTCTAGCGGGAGCCTACGAGCAGTACTTC
TRBV9,TRBD2,TRBJ2-1,-,CASSVLPSGVFDEQFF,TGTGCCAGCAGCGTTCTTCCTAGCGGGGTATTCGATGAGCAGTTCTTC
TRBV2,-,TRBJ2-3,-,CARGGSLRTDTQYF,TGTGCCAGGGGGGGTTCTTTGCGCACAGATACGCAGTATTTT
TRBV4-1,TRBD2,TRBJ2-5,-,CASSQVIAGGPQETQYF,TGCGCCAGCAGCCAGGTTATAGCGGGAGGCCCCCAAGAGACCCAGTACTTC
TRBV5-1,-,TRBJ1-1,-,CASSLASDTEAFF,TGCGCCAGCAGCTTGGCCTCGGACACTGAAGCTTTCTTT
TRBV5-6,TRBD2,TRBJ2-7,-,CASSLRGRIPEQYF,TGTGCCAGCAGCTTGCGCGGGAGGATCCCCGAGCAGTACTTC
TRBV28,-,TRBJ2-5,-,CASSLMLARQETQYF,TGTGCCAGCAGTTTAATGCTAGCCAGGCAAGAGACCCAGTACTTC
TRBV6-5,TRBD2,TRBJ2-7,-,CASRPKGLASEQYF,TGTGCCAGCAGGCCGAAGGGACTAGCAAGCGAGCAGTACTTC
TRBV4-3,TRBD1,TRBJ2-7,-,CASSPTGTGVYEQYF,TGCGCCAGCAGCCCAACCGGGACAGGGGTATACGAGCAGTACTTC
TRBV5-1,-,TRBJ2-1,-,CASSDSISYNEQFF,TGCGCCAGCTCGGACTCAATTTCCTACAATGAGCAGTTCTTC
TRBV28,-,TRBJ1-1,-,CASFTTENTEAFF,TGTGCCAGTTTTACAACCGAGAACACTGAAGCTTTCTTT
TRBV9,TRBD1,TRBJ2-7,-,CASSSGTGGNEQYF,TGTGCCAGCAGCTCCGGGACAGGGGGCAACGAGCAGTACTTC
TRBV6-1,TRBD2,TRBJ2-5,-,CATSRAGGQETQYF,TGTGCCACCAGTAGAGCGGGAGGCCAAGAGACCCAGTACTTC
TRBV30,-,TRBJ2-3,-,CAWMLRDTQYF,TGTGCCTGGATGCTTAGAGATACGCAGTATTTT
TRBV4-1,-,TRBJ1-4,-,CASSQWEGEKLFF,TGCGCCAGCAGCCAATGGGAGGGTGAAAAACTGTTTTTT
TRBV28,-,TRBJ1-1,-,CASSSGYTEAFF,TGTGCCAGCAGTTCAGGCTACACTGAAGCTTTCTTT
TRBV7-9,TRBD1,TRBJ1-2,-,CASSLGQGSGYTF,TGTGCCAGCAGCTTAGGACAGGGGAGCGGCTACACCTTC
TRBV18,-,TRBJ1-2,-,CASSPADYGYTF,TGTGCCAGCTCACCGGCCGACTATGGCTACACCTTC
TRBV9,TRBD2,TRBJ2-1,-,CASSVAISGREYNEQFF,TGTGCCAGCAGCGTAGCCATTAGCGGGAGGGAATACAATGAGCAGTTCTTC
TRBV6-5,TRBD1,TRBJ2-6,once,CASSYGRGHGANVLTF,TGTGCCAGCAGTTACGGAAGGGGGCACGGGGCCAACGTCCTGACTTTC
TRBV6-1,TRBD2,TRBJ2-1,-,CASSELAGASYNEQFF,TGTGCCAGCAGTGAGCTAGCGGGAGCTTCCTACAATGAGCAGTTCTTC
TRBV19,TRBD1,TRBJ1-2,-,CATKQGIGSYTF,TGTGCCACAAAACAGGGGATTGGGAGCTACACCTTC
TRBV7-8,-,TRBJ2-5,-,CASSLASEETQYF,TGTGCCAGCAGCTTAGCCAGCGAGGAGACCCAGTACTTC
TRBV5-6,-,TRBJ1-1,-,CASSLIGRDNTEAFF,TGTGCCAGCAGCTTGATAGGGAGGGATAACACTGAAGCTTTCTTT
TRBV7-9,-,TRBJ1-5,-,CASSLDRAGKNQPQHF,TGTGCCAGCAGCTTAGACAGGGCGGGTAAAAATCAGCCCCAGCATTTT
TRBV4-1,-,TRBJ1-5,-,CASSQDPRDNQPQHF,TGCGCCAGCAGCCAAGATCCGAGAGACAATCAGCCCCAGCATTTT
TRBV9,TRBD2,TRBJ2-1,-,CASSAEGLADSYNEQFF,TGTGCCAGCAGCGCGGAAGGACTAGCGGATTCCTACAATGAGCAGTTCTTC